This T cell receptor beta chain is from a study of human T cells and chemical hapten exposure. Study details: Among samples, TCR yields varied mainly because of small differences in pooled library volume.

This clonotype has just a few counts. V was cut by 0 bases and J by 4 bases, with 15 bases left in between. Germline CDR1 reads SNHLY; CDR2 reads FYNNEI. CDR3 size: 16 residues. Per the original methods: Sample TCR totals centred on a median of around 95,000, ranging about 20,000 to 750,000. TCRdb reanalysed the RACE reads using MiXCR and keeps one entry per CDR3 protein. The V and J calls and clone size are TCRdb's, not the authors'. Seen here are approximately 79,000 distinct CDR3 sequences, approximately 8.6% observed once, and the top ten hold 1.5% to 1.7%. Time point noted: healthy volunteer bleed at 6 weeks. Blood, whole and unfractionated, served as the source for total RNA extraction.

The receptor was derived from a male donor in good health. Some clones in this sample may be carry-over from other donors' samples. Sequenced sample: whole blood. The chain is built from TRBV2 and TRBJ1-2; D gene ambiguous. CDR3 residues: CASSEAPSPDSYGYTF. In nucleotides, the CDR3 is TGTGCCAGCAGTGAAGCGCCCAGCCCTGATTCCTATGGCTACACCTTC. Drawing the rest from reference TRBV2 and TRBJ1-2, the complete variable domain is EPEVTQTPSHQVTQMGQEVILRCVPISNHLYFYWYRQILGQKVEFLVSFYNNEISEKSEIFDDQFSVERPDGSNFTLKIRSTKLEDSAMYFCASSEAPSPDSYGYTFGSGTRLTVV.